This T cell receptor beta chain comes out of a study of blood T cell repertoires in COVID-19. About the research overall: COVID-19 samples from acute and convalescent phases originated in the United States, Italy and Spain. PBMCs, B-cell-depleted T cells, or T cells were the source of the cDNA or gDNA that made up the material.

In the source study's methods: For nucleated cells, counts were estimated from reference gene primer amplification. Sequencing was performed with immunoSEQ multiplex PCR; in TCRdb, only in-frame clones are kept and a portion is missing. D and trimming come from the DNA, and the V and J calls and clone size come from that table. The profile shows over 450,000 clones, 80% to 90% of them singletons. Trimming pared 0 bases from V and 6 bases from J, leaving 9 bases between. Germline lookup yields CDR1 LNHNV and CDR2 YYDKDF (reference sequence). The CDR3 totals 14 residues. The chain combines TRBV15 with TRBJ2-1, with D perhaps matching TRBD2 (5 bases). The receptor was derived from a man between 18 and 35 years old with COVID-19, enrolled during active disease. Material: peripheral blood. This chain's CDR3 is CATSRERAGNEQFF. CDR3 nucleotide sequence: TGTGCCACCAGCAGAGAGCGGGCCGGCAATGAGCAGTTCTTC.